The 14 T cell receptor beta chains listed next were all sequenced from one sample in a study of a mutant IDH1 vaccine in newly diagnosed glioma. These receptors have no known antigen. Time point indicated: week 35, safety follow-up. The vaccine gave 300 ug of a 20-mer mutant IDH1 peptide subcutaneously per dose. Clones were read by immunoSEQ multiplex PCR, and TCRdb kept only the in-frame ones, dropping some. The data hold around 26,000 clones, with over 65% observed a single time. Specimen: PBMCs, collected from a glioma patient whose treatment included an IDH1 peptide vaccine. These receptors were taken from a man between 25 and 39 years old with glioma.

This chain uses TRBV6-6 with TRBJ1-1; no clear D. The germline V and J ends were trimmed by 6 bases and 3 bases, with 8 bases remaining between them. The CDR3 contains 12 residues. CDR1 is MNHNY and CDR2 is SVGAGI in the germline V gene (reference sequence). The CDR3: CASRRRDTEAFF. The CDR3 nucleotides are TGTGCCAGCAGACGAAGGGACACTGAAGCTTTCTTT.

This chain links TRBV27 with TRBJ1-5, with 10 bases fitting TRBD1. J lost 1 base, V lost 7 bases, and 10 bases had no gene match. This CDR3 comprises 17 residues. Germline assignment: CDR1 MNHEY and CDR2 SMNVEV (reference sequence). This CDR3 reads CASTPGQGFGSNQPQHF. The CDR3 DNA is TGTGCCAGCACCCCGGGACAGGGGTTCGGGAGCAATCAGCCCCAGCATTTT.

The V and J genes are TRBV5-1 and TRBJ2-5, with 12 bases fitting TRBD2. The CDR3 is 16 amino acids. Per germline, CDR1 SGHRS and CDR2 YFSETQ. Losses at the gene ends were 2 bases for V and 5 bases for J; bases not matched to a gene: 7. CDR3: CASSLDTSGRTETQYF. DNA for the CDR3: TGCGCCAGCAGCTTAGATACTAGCGGGAGGACGGAGACCCAGTACTTC.

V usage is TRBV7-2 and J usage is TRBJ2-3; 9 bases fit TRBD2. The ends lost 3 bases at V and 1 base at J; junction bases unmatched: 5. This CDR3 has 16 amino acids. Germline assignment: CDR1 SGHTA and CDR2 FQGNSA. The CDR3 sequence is CASSFHSGGRTDTQYF. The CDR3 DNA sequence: TGTGCCAGCAGCTTCCATAGCGGGGGACGCACAGATACGCAGTATTTT. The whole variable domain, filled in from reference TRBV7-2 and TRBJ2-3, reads GAGVSQSPSNKVTEKGKDVELRCDPISGHTALYWYRQSLGQGLEFLIYFQGNSAPDKSGLPSDRFSAERTGGSVSTLTIQRTQQEDSAVYLCASSFHSGGRTDTQYFGPGTRLTVL.

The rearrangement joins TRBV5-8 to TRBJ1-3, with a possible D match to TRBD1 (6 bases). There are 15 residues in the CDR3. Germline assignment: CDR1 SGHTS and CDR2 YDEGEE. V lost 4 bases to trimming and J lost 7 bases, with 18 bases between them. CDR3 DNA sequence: TGTGCCAGCAGCAGGAACAGGGAGGGATTGAACACCATATATTTT. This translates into CASSRNREGLNTIYF.

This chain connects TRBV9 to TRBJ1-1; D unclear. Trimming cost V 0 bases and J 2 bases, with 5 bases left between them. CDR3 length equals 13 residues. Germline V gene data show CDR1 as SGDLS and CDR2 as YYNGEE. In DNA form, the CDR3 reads TGTGCCAGCAGCGTAGAGGTCAACACTGAAGCTTTCTTT. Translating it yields CASSVEVNTEAFF. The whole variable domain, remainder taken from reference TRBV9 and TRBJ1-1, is DSGVTQTPKHLITATGQRVTLRCSPRSGDLSVYWYQQSLDQGLQFLIQYYNGEERAKGNILERFSAQQFPDLHSELNLSSLELGDSALYFCASSVEVNTEAFFGQGTRLTVV.

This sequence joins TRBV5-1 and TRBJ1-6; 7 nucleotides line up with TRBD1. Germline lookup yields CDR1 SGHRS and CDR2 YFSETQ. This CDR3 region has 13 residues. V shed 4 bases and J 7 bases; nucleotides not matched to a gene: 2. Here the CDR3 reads CASSATGNSPLHF. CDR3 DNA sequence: TGCGCCAGCAGCGCGACAGGGAATTCACCCCTCCACTTT.

Here the CDR3 DNA reads TGTGCCAGTAGTATAGGTCCGGGCTCCTATGGCTACACCTTC. The encoded protein is CASSIGPGSYGYTF. The chain combines TRBV19 with TRBJ1-2; D remains ambiguous. The CDR3 sequence is 14 residues long. Germline V gives CDR1 LNHDA, CDR2 SQIVND (reference sequence). V shed 1 base and J shed 4 bases, with 10 bases lying between them. The full variable domain, rest sourced from reference TRBV19 and TRBJ1-2, is DGGITQSPKYLFRKEGQNVTLSCEQNLNHDAMYWYRQDPGQGLRLIYYSQIVNDFQKGDIAEGYSVSREKKESFPLTVTSAQKNPTAFYLCASSIGPGSYGYTFGSGTRLTVV.

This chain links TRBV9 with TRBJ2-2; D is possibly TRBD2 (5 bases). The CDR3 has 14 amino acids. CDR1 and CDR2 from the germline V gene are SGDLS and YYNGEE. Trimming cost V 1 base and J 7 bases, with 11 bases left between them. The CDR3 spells CASSVFSEDGELFF. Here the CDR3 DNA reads TGTGCCAGCAGCGTATTTTCGGAGGACGGGGAGCTGTTTTTT. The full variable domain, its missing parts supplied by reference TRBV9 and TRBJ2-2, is DSGVTQTPKHLITATGQRVTLRCSPRSGDLSVYWYQQSLDQGLQFLIQYYNGEERAKGNILERFSAQQFPDLHSELNLSSLELGDSALYFCASSVFSEDGELFFGEGSRLTVL.

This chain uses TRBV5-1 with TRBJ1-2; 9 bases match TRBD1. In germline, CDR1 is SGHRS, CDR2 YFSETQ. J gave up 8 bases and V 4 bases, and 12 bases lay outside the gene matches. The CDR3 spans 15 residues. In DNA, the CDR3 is TGCGCCAGCAGCCCAAACCCGGGACAGGGAGGCGGCTACACCTTC. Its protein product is CASSPNPGQGGGYTF.

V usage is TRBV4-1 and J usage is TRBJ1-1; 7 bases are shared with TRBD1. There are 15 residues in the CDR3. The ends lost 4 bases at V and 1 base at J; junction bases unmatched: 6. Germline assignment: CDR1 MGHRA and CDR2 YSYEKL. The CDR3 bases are TGCGCCAGCAGCCCCTGGGGACAGTCGAACACTGAAGCTTTCTTT. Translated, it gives CASSPWGQSNTEAFF.

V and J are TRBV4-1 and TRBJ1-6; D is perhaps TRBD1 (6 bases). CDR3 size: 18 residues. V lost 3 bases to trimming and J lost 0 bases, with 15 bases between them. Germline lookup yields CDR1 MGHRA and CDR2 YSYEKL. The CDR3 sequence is CASSQPRGAPSYNSPLHF. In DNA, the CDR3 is TGCGCCAGCAGCCAGCCACGGGGGGCTCCCTCCTATAATTCACCCCTCCACTTT.

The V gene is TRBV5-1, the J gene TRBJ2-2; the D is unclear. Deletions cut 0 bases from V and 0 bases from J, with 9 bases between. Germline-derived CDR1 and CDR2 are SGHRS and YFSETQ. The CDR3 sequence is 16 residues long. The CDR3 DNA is TGCGCCAGCAGCTTGGGTGGCACTTCGAACACCGGGGAGCTGTTTTTT. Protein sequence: CASSLGGTSNTGELFF.

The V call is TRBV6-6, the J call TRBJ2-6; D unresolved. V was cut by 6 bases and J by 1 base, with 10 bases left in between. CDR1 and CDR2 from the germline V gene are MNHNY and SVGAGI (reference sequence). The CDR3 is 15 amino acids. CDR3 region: CASSPDLSGANVLTF. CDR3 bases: TGTGCCAGCAGCCCGGACCTATCTGGGGCCAACGTCCTGACTTTC.